A selection of T cell receptor beta chains follows, all from one sample in a study of immune evolution from preneoplasia to lung adenocarcinoma. Libraries were prepared by immunoSEQ multiplex PCR; TCRdb keeps only in-frame clonotypes and omits some of them. The table lists under 9,500 clones, about four fifths of them singletons. Sample: FFPE minimally invasive lung adenocarcinoma tissue. Receptors originate from a person in their 70s with lung adenocarcinoma. The CDR3 runs from the conserved cysteine through the conserved F or W. The D gene is left open where the match is weak. Expanded clones are given a class, and other clones once, few, many or no size at all.

size: -
J: TRBJ2-5
D: -
V: TRBV4-2
CDR3: CASSQGGAAETQYF
DNA: TGTGCCAGCAGCCAAGGTGGTGCGGCAGAGACCCAGTACTTC

size: -
J: TRBJ2-2
D: TRBD1
V: TRBV5-1
CDR3: CASSPMGQGANTGELFF
DNA: TGCGCCAGCAGCCCGATGGGACAGGGGGCAAACACCGGGGAGCTGTTTTTT

size: few
J: TRBJ2-5
D: -
V: TRBV19
CDR3: CASSRGPPETQYF
DNA: TGTGCCAGTAGTAGAGGACCGCCCGAGACCCAGTACTTC

size: once
J: TRBJ2-1
D: -
V: TRBV14
CDR3: CASSQGAWEQFF
DNA: TGTGCCAGCAGCCAAGGGGCGTGGGAGCAGTTCTTC

size: -
J: TRBJ2-3
D: -
V: TRBV29-1
CDR3: CSVEEPGRGTDTQYF
DNA: TGCAGCGTTGAAGAGCCAGGAAGGGGAACAGATACGCAGTATTTT

size: -
J: TRBJ1-5
D: TRBD1
V: TRBV28
CDR3: CASSLTGGEDQPQHF
DNA: TGTGCCAGCAGTCTGACAGGGGGTGAGGATCAGCCCCAGCATTTT

size: -
J: TRBJ2-7
D: -
V: TRBV6-5
CDR3: CASRSNQGQAYEQYF
DNA: TGTGCCAGCAGATCGAATCAGGGGCAGGCCTACGAGCAGTACTTC

size: -
J: TRBJ1-3
D: -
V: TRBV5-1
CDR3: CASSLAGPTGNTIYF
DNA: TGCGCCAGCAGCTTGGCCGGGCCTACTGGAAACACCATATATTTT

size: -
J: TRBJ2-1
D: TRBD2
V: TRBV28
CDR3: CASMGMTGGLSVEQFF
DNA: TGTGCCAGCATGGGGATGACGGGAGGCCTCTCTGTGGAGCAGTTCTTC

size: -
J: TRBJ1-6
D: TRBD1
V: TRBV7-6
CDR3: CASNLKPDRAKSPLHF
DNA: TGTGCCAGCAACCTGAAACCCGACAGGGCGAAATCACCCCTCCACTTT

size: -
J: TRBJ1-4
D: TRBD1
V: TRBV28
CDR3: CASSLPDRAKEKLFF
DNA: TGTGCCAGCAGTCTCCCGGACAGGGCGAAAGAAAAACTGTTTTTT

size: -
J: TRBJ1-1
D: -
V: TRBV2
CDR3: CASSGRWGLNTEAFF
DNA: TGTGCCAGCAGTGGGCGTTGGGGGCTGAACACTGAAGCTTTCTTT

size: -
J: TRBJ2-7
D: -
V: TRBV27
CDR3: CASSLRGPTYEQYF
DNA: TGTGCCAGCAGTTTACGTGGCCCCACCTACGAGCAGTACTTC

size: -
J: TRBJ2-7
D: TRBD1
V: TRBV28
CDR3: CASSLTDRGLNEQYF
DNA: TGTGCCAGCAGTTTAACGGACAGGGGTCTGAACGAGCAGTACTTC

size: -
J: TRBJ2-6
D: TRBD1
V: TRBV5-1
CDR3: CASSLRDRTLGANVLTF
DNA: TGCGCCAGCAGCTTACGGGACAGAACGCTTGGGGCCAACGTCCTGACTTTC

size: -
J: TRBJ1-1
D: -
V: TRBV27
CDR3: CASSLSHPGNTEAFF
DNA: TGTGCCAGCAGTTTATCCCATCCGGGGAACACTGAAGCTTTCTTT

size: -
J: TRBJ2-5
D: -
V: TRBV5-6
CDR3: CASSPSSVETQYF
DNA: TGTGCCAGCAGCCCTAGTAGCGTCGAGACCCAGTACTTC

size: few
J: TRBJ1-2
D: TRBD1
V: TRBV27
CDR3: CASRLYSGTGKGYTF
DNA: TGTGCCAGCAGACTCTACTCCGGGACAGGGAAAGGCTACACCTTC

size: -
J: TRBJ1-4
D: TRBD1
V: TRBV6-5
CDR3: CATRPGQAGKLFF
DNA: TGTGCCACCAGACCGGGACAGGCGGGAAAACTGTTTTTT

size: -
J: TRBJ2-3
D: -
V: TRBV20-1
CDR3: CSATRDTQYF
DNA: TGCAGTGCAACAAGGGATACGCAGTATTTT

size: -
J: TRBJ2-3
D: -
V: TRBV4-1
CDR3: CASSQDPGDTQYF
DNA: TGCGCCAGCAGCCAAGATCCGGGGGATACGCAGTATTTT

size: -
J: TRBJ2-2
D: TRBD2
V: TRBV7-3
CDR3: CASSLAGGKTGELFF
DNA: TGTGCCAGCAGCTTAGCGGGGGGGAAAACCGGGGAGCTGTTTTTT

size: -
J: TRBJ2-1
D: TRBD2
V: TRBV5-4
CDR3: CASSSSGRAVNNEQFF
DNA: TGTGCCAGCAGCTCAAGCGGGAGGGCCGTAAACAATGAGCAGTTCTTC

size: -
J: TRBJ2-2
D: -
V: TRBV5-8
CDR3: CASSSGTLNTGELFF
DNA: TGTGCCAGCAGCTCCGGGACACTGAACACCGGGGAGCTGTTTTTT

size: -
J: TRBJ2-5
D: -
V: TRBV6-5
CDR3: CASSPGEAETQYF
DNA: TGTGCCAGCAGCCCCGGTGAGGCAGAGACCCAGTACTTC

size: -
J: TRBJ2-1
D: -
V: TRBV5-1
CDR3: CASSGGINEQFF
DNA: TGCGCCAGCAGTGGAGGGATAAATGAGCAGTTCTTC

size: once
J: TRBJ2-2
D: TRBD2
V: TRBV6-5
CDR3: CASSYPSGGTGELFF
DNA: TGTGCCAGCAGTTACCCCAGCGGGGGAACCGGGGAGCTGTTTTTT

size: once
J: TRBJ1-2
D: -
V: TRBV5-1
CDR3: CASSLLTTGIYGYTF
DNA: TGCGCCAGCAGCTTGCTAACCACGGGGATCTATGGCTACACCTTC

size: -
J: TRBJ1-2
D: TRBD1
V: TRBV5-6
CDR3: CASSLPRDRNYGYTF
DNA: TGTGCCAGCAGCCTGCCCCGGGACAGGAACTATGGCTACACCTTC